This TCR beta chain was recovered during a study of OX40 agonist ivuxolimab in advanced cancers. The study, taken as a whole, reports: At 0.1 to 3.0 mg/kg and by week 6, clonal expansion occurred in CD4+ and CD8+ blood T cells. Not determined was the antigen specificity of the expanded peripheral T cells.

Assay: immunoSEQ multiplex PCR; the TCRdb copy retains only in-frame clones and omits some. The sample has some 60,000 clones; 86% are singletons. The cohort excluded patients with autoimmune disease history or systemic immunosuppression. Note on this clone: What it binds is not known.

The germline V gene has CDR1 MNHNY and CDR2 SVGAGI (reference sequence). This CDR3 region has 12 residues. The V and J ends lost 10 bases and 6 bases, in that order; junction bases with no gene match: 6. Sequencing used CD4+ or CD8+ T cells sorted from blood, obtained in a trial of the OX40 agonist ivuxolimab. This TCR derives from an adult with an advanced solid tumor such as melanoma, head and neck, liver or kidney cancer. V and J are TRBV6-6 and TRBJ1-5, with 7 bases aligning to TRBD1. CDR3 DNA sequence: TGTGCCACTTCGACAGGGCCTCAGCCCCAGCATTTT. Amino acid sequence: CATSTGPQPQHF.